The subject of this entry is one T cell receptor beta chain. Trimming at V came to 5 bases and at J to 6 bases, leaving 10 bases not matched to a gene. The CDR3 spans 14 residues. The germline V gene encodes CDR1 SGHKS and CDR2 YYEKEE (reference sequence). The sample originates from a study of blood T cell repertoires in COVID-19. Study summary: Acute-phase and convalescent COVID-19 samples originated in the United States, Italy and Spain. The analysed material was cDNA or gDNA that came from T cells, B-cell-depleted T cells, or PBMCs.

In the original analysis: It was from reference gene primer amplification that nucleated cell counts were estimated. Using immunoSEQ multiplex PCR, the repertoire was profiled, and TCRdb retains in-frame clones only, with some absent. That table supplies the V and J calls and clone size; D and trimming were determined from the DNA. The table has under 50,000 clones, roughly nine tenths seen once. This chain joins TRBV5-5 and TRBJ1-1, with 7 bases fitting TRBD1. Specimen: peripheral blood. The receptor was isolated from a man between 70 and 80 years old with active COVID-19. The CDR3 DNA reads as TGTGCCAGCAGTACTACAAGGGACAGCCCTGAAGCTTTCTTT. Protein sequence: CASSTTRDSPEAFF.